This T cell receptor beta chain originates from a study of blood T cell repertoires in COVID-19. This table comes from immunoSEQ multiplex PCR, and its TCRdb copy is limited to in-frame clones, with some not included. The sample has roughly 77,000 clones, 75% to 90% seen once. This CDR3 has 16 residues. Germline V CDR1 and CDR2: SGHRS, YFSETQ. Trimming pared 1 base from V and 3 bases from J, leaving 16 bases between. The specimen sequenced was peripheral blood. The chain links TRBV5-1 to TRBJ2-5; weak D call: TRBD2 (6 bases). This TCR was sampled from a woman aged 80 or over with active COVID-19. CDR3 sequence: CASSLKTRDGKETQYF. The CDR3 DNA follows: TGCGCCAGCAGCTTGAAGACGCGGGACGGAAAAGAGACCCAGTACTTC.